Sequencing of this T cell receptor beta chain was carried out in a study of blood T cell repertoires in COVID-19. Study details: Sample material is recorded as cDNA or gDNA derived from T cells, B-cell-depleted T cells, or PBMCs.

Libraries were prepared by immunoSEQ multiplex PCR; TCRdb keeps only in-frame clonotypes and omits some of them. In the table there are around 180,000 clones, around 86% of which are singletons. The germline V gene encodes CDR1 KGHDR and CDR2 SFDVKD. The CDR3 covers 16 residues. J was trimmed by 5 bases and V by 5 bases; bases with no gene match: 11. In terms of age and location, participants ranged from about 18 to 95 years and lived in about two dozen US areas. Cohort assignment relied on participant-reported clinical history. The chain employs TRBV24-1 and TRBJ2-5; 9 bases line up with TRBD2. Sequenced sample: PBMCs or T cells enriched from blood (not recorded which). The TCR originated in a woman aged 25 to 39 who had recovered from COVID-19. The CDR3 DNA reads TGTGCCACCAGTGGAGGCGGGAGGGCCAAGGAGGAGACCCAGTACTTC. Encoded protein: CATSGGGRAKEETQYF.